The 3 T cell receptor beta chains listed next were all sequenced from one sample in a study of blood T cell repertoires in COVID-19. TCRdb keeps only in-frame clones here, not all; method: immunoSEQ multiplex PCR. The table includes 150,000 or so clones, around 84% detected once. The specimen sequenced was PBMCs or T cells enriched from blood (not recorded which). All receptors derive from a woman between 50 and 59 years old who had been exposed to COVID-19.

This chain connects TRBV9 to TRBJ2-3; 14 positions agree with TRBD2. This CDR3 has 20 amino acids. Germline V lookup: CDR1 SGDLS, CDR2 YYNGEE. The junction had 18 bases not matched to a gene; V was cut back by 4 bases and J by 5 bases. CDR3 sequence (DNA): TGTGCCAGCAGCCATCCCCTACAGATACCGGGACTAGCGGGAGTAGATACGCAGTATTTT. This gives the protein CASSHPLQIPGLAGVDTQYF.

This rearrangement joins TRBV6-5 to TRBJ1-2, with 9 bases identical to TRBD1. Germline-derived CDR1 and CDR2 are MNHEY and SVGAGI. There are 14 residues in the CDR3. Trimming at V came to 5 bases and at J to 8 bases, leaving 9 bases not matched to a gene. The CDR3 region is CASSPPATGGGYTF. In DNA form, the CDR3 reads TGTGCCAGCAGTCCTCCCGCGACAGGGGGAGGCTACACCTTC.

The chain carries TRBV28 and TRBJ2-1, with 8 bases aligning to TRBD1. The CDR3 is 15 amino acids. CDR1 and CDR2 (germline): MDHEN, SYDVKM. V shed 7 bases and J 8 bases; nucleotides not matched to a gene: 13. The CDR3 sequence: CASTGAGQGADEQFF. The CDR3 region has the DNA TGTGCCAGCACCGGTGCGGGGCAGGGGGCCGATGAGCAGTTCTTC.